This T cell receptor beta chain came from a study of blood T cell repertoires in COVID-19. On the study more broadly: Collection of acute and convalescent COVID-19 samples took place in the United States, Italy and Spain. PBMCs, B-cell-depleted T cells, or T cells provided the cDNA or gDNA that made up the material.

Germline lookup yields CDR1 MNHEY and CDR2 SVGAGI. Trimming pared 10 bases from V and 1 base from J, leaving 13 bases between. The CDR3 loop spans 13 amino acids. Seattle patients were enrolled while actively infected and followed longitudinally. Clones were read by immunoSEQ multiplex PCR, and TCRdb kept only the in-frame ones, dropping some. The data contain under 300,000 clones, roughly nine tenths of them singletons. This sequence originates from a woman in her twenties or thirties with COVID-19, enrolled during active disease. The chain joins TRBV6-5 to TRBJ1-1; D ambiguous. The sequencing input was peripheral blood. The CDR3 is CATSWGGNTEAFF. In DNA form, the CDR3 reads TGTGCCACCTCTTGGGGAGGGAACACTGAAGCTTTCTTT.